This TCR beta chain was retrieved from a study of T cells in Graves' hyperthyroidism and ophthalmopathy. Each person with ophthalmopathy scored at least 3 on the Clinical Activity Score, reached NOSPECS grade 4 or higher, and had been ill under 3 months. V lost 11 bases and J lost 4, with 23 bases in between. The CDR3 consists of 15 residues. Germline-derived CDR1 and CDR2 are ENHRY and SYGVKD. This clonotype was detected ten times or more. RNA transcripts were the template for amplifying TCR beta CDR3 regions. RT-PCR in the first round (using the HTBI primer set) targeted the TCR CDR3. Via MiXCR, TCRdb re-called the multiplex PCR reads, giving one row per CDR3 protein. The table records under 500,000 distinct CDR3 sequences, around 15% of them present only once.

The source material was blood. This sequence joins TRBV10-3 and TRBJ2-5; D possibly matches TRBD1 or TRBD2 (5 bases each). The receptor comes from a man aged 45-65 years with Graves' ophthalmopathy. The CDR3 here is CAAKEYLRGGETQYF. DNA of the CDR3: TGTGCCGCCAAGGAGTATCTGAGGGGTGGAGAGACCCAGTACTTC.